Each of the 12 T cell receptor beta chains below was sequenced from the same sample in a study of blood T cells in healthy people across ages. Through a sample-barcoded 5' primer and a J-beta primer mix, a second PCR was run for roughly 6 to 11 cycles. One entry per CDR3 protein results from TCRdb running MiXCR on the 5' RACE reads. Altogether 1.5 million to 2 million distinct CDR3 sequences are present, roughly 49% being singletons, with the ten largest covering around 2.1%. Input material: blood. The source of these receptors is a woman in her thirties or forties in good health.

The chain has TRBV6-2 or TRBV6-3 and TRBJ2-7; weak D call: TRBD2 (7 bases). Germline V gene lookup returns CDR1 MNHEY and CDR2 SVGEGT. The ends were cut back, 3 bases at V and 1 base at J, with 16 bases in the middle. The CDR3 spans 16 residues. The CDR3: CASSYLLRGTSYEQYF. The CDR3 coding sequence is TGTGCCAGCAGTTATCTGCTGCGGGGGACATCCTACGAGCAGTACTTC.

J is TRBJ1-4 and V is TRBV6-5; no firm D call. The germline CDR1 and CDR2 sequences are MNHEY and SVGAGI. The V end was cut by 8 bases, the J end by 0 bases, with 16 bases between. The CDR3 consists of 16 residues. Here the CDR3 reads CASLPRWGSTNEKLFF. CDR3 in DNA: TGTGCCAGCCTACCTCGGTGGGGATCAACTAATGAAAAACTGTTTTTT.

The rearrangement joins TRBV12-3 or TRBV12-4 to TRBJ1-2; TRBD1 matches at 7 bases. The CDR3 covers 13 residues. V lost 6 bases and J lost 7; bases outside the gene matches: 8. DNA for the CDR3: TGTGCCAGCAGACCAGGGGGTCGCGGTGGCTACACCTTC. Protein: CASRPGGRGGYTF.

V usage is TRBV7-2 and J usage is TRBJ2-1; D unclear. Germline V gene sequence: CDR1 SGHTA, CDR2 FQGNSA. V shed 5 bases and J shed 6 bases, with 11 bases lying between them. The CDR3 has 13 amino acids. The CDR3 is CASSLGYINEQFF. The CDR3 coding sequence is TGTGCCAGCAGCCTAGGGTATATCAATGAGCAGTTCTTC.

V is TRBV28 and J is TRBJ2-7; TRBD1 matches 9 bases. Germline CDR1 MDHEN, CDR2 SYDVKM. The trim removed 5 bases at V and 2 bases at J, leaving 7 bases unmatched. The CDR3 has 15 amino acids. As DNA, the CDR3 is TGTGCCAGCAGTAACAGGGGGCCATTAACCTACGAGCAGTACTTC. Residues: CASSNRGPLTYEQYF.

This clonotype appeared many times. The chain carries TRBV5-1 and TRBJ2-7; 10 bases are shared with TRBD1. Trimming removed 0 bases from V and 0 bases from J; junction bases left unmatched: 0. This CDR3 has 15 residues. Germline CDR1 SGHRS, CDR2 YFSETQ. The chain's CDR3 is CASSLGTGGSYEQYF. The DNA for the CDR3 is TGCGCCAGCAGCTTGGGGACAGGGGGCTCCTACGAGCAGTACTTC.

This clonotype was found once. V usage is TRBV6-5 and J usage is TRBJ2-4; perhaps D is TRBD1 or TRBD2 (5 bases each). This CDR3 spans 14 amino acids. Germline V gene lookup returns CDR1 MNHEY and CDR2 SVGAGI. The V and J ends lost 2 bases and 6 bases respectively, with 11 bases between them. The CDR3 reads CASSYQERGNIQYF. The CDR3 region has the DNA TGTGCCAGCAGTTACCAAGAGAGGGGAAACATTCAGTACTTC.

The V call is TRBV10-3, the J call TRBJ2-7; 7 bases are shared with TRBD1. The CDR3 length is 16 residues. Unmatched junction bases numbered 9, after V lost 1 base and J lost 3 bases. CDR1 and CDR2 (germline): ENHRY, SYGVKD. In nucleotides, the CDR3 is TGTGCCATCAGTGAGTTCGGGACAGCCCTCGACTACGAGCAGTACTTC. As protein: CAISEFGTALDYEQYF.

This clonotype has a handful of counts. The chain has TRBV20-1 and TRBJ2-1; 7 bases map to TRBD2. Germline assignment: CDR1 DFQATT and CDR2 SNEGSKA (reference sequence). The CDR3 runs 18 residues. V trimming: 0 bases; J trimming: 8 bases; junction bases outside the gene matches: 19. The chain's CDR3 is CSARDYGARAGEEDEQFF. CDR3 nucleotide sequence: TGCAGTGCTAGAGATTACGGGGCGAGGGCGGGGGAAGAGGATGAGCAGTTCTTC.

The chain carries TRBV3-1 and TRBJ2-1; possible D gene TRBD1, 5 bases. CDR1 and CDR2 (germline): LGHDT, YNNKEL (reference sequence). The V and J ends lost 2 bases and 8 bases respectively, with 16 bases between them. This CDR3 contains 15 residues. Written as DNA, the CDR3 is TGTGCCAGCAGCCAACCGCACAGGCGGACGGATGAGCAGTTCTTC. Translated, it gives CASSQPHRRTDEQFF.

This clonotype showed up many times. V usage is TRBV4-1 and J usage is TRBJ2-7; D is possibly TRBD1 (6 bases). Germline lookup yields CDR1 MGHRA and CDR2 YSYEKL. The ends were cut back, 1 base at V and 4 bases at J, with 11 bases in the middle. The CDR3 consists of 14 residues. CDR3 nucleotides: TGCGCCAGCAGCCAAGGGGACAACCCGTACGAGCAGTACTTC. Its translation is CASSQGDNPYEQYF.

The chain uses TRBV4-2 and TRBJ2-7; a possible D gene is TRBD2 (6 bases). Germline V gene data show CDR1 as LGHNA and CDR2 as YNFKEQ. Trimming removed 3 bases at V and 7 bases at J, with 19 bases between. CDR3 size: 15 residues. CDR3: CASSHGGSSYNEQYF. In DNA form, the CDR3 reads TGTGCCAGCAGCCACGGGGGATCCTCCTACAATGAGCAGTACTTC.